The present entry profiles one T cell receptor (beta chain) with its context. Antigen: not known. The germline CDR1 and CDR2 sequences are SGHRS and YFSETQ. The junction had 9 bases not matched to a gene; V was cut back by 6 bases and J by 4 bases. The CDR3 spans 14 residues. This sample is part of a study of CD8 T cells in Susac syndrome. Study summary: Patients with Susac syndrome were therapy-naive, taking corticosteroids, with some also receiving intravenous immunoglobulin, or taking intravenous immunoglobulin alone at the time their blood was drawn.

A quantity of about 0.5 to 1 ug RNA underwent reverse transcription using random hexamers. With immunoSEQ multiplex PCR, TCR beta CDR3 was amplified across 54 Vbeta and 13 Jbeta. MiXCR, run by TCRdb on the immunoSEQ multiplex PCR reads, gives a single entry per CDR3 protein. The sample contains about 110,000 distinct CDR3 sequences, approximately 94% of which appear only once. General study findings and limits: CD8+ clonal expansion in Susac was maximal in TEMRA cells and in active patients.

The sequenced sample was CD8+ T cells from PBMCs. The TCR originated in a human donor with Susac syndrome. This chain links TRBV5-1 with TRBJ2-7; 8 positions match TRBD1. CDR3 sequence: CASNSGTGLYEQYF. CDR3 nucleotides: TGCGCCAGCAATTCCGGGACAGGACTTTACGAGCAGTACTTC.